The T cell receptor beta chain described here comes from a study of regulatory T cells in long-lasting Graves disease. The overall study: Patients with new Graves' disease had used antithyroid drugs below 3 months.

Construction of the TCR beta libraries employed iRepertoire HTBI primers in conjunction with Arm-PCR of CDR3 regions. From the multiplex PCR reads, TCRdb called clonotypes with MiXCR, one entry per CDR3 protein. The sample carries a few hundred thousand distinct CDR3 sequences, over 15% recorded once. In its sample, this clonotype was seen many times. Time point meaning: newly diagnosed GD, antithyroid drugs for less than 3 months. PBMC-derived RNA was used for the TCR library. V lost 5 bases and J lost 6, with 14 bases in between. This CDR3 spans 13 amino acids. Germline assignment: CDR1 MDHEN and CDR2 SYDVKM. The same sample was also used in a study of T cells in Graves' hyperthyroidism and ophthalmopathy. That paper states: HTBI primers were used for first-round RT-PCR of the TCR CDR3.

The material sequenced was peripheral blood mononuclear cells (PBMCs), taken at new diagnosis, from a patient treated with antithyroid drugs. The chain uses TRBV28 and TRBJ2-7; D unresolved. The TCR comes from a woman in her late teens or twenties with Graves disease. DNA of the CDR3: TGTGCCAGCAGTCCCTTAGGCGCTGGCGAGCAGTACTTC. The encoded protein is CASSPLGAGEQYF.